This TCR beta chain was documented in a study of T-cell reconstitution after alpha-beta-depleted transplantation in children. Study-level points and caveats: Some patients' high day-60 TCRbeta diversity was traced to surviving recipient T cells and thymic progenitors.

Germline V lookup: CDR1 MGHDK, CDR2 SYGVNS. This CDR3 contains 15 residues. The V and J ends lost 3 bases and 1 base respectively, with 12 bases between them. This clonotype has ten or more counts. No antigen is known for it. Unique molecular identifiers were incorporated during preparation of the TCRbeta library. One entry per CDR3 protein results from TCRdb running MiXCR on the PCR reads. The profile shows around 370,000 distinct CDR3 sequences, roughly 15% of them singletons. This sample comprised PBMCs, mostly from graft donor cells, obtained 360 days after TCRalphabeta/CD19-depleted stem cell transplant. The chain joins TRBV25-1 to TRBJ2-5; D perhaps matches TRBD1 (5 bases). The TCR originated in a male patient between 2 and 15 years old who had a stem cell transplant for acute lymphoblastic leukemia, so the T cells may come from the graft donor. The CDR3 loop reads CASSDQQEIQETQYF. Written as DNA, the CDR3 is TGTGCCAGCAGTGACCAACAGGAAATCCAAGAGACCCAGTACTTC.